These T cell receptor beta chains were read from a single sample in a study of naive and memory T cell subsets. A single record per CDR3 protein comes from TCRdb applying MiXCR to the 5' RACE reads. The table records over 50,000 distinct CDR3 sequences, approximately 8% of them present only once. The receptors shown here come from a female donor in good health. The CDR3 runs from the conserved cysteine through the conserved F or W. A D gene is named only where the DNA matches it firmly. Only some rows state a clone size, as once, few, many or a class for expanded clones.

>.|TRBJ1-5|TRBV20-1|many
TGCAGTGCTAGATCTGGTGTAGATCAGCCCCAGCATTTT
CSARSGVDQPQHF
>.|TRBJ2-3|TRBV4-2|many
TGTGCCAGCACCCAGGGGGGGCCTGGGTCAGATACGCAGTATTTT
CASTQGGPGSDTQYF
>.|TRBJ2-1|TRBV20-1|few
TGCAGTGCAATCCCCACGCGGTACAATGAGCAGTTCTTC
CSAIPTRYNEQFF
>.|TRBJ2-1|TRBV20-1|many
TGCAGTGCTAGAGAGGGGAGTCCTTCCTACAATGAGCAGTTCTTC
CSAREGSPSYNEQFF
>.|TRBJ1-4|TRBV7-2|.
TGTGCCAGCAGCACACAGGCGACGACCAGGGCGGAAAAACTGTTTTTT
CASSTQATTRAEKLFF
>.|TRBJ1-1|TRBV4-2|.
TGTGCCAGCAGCCTGGACGTTCAGAACACTGAAGCTTTCTTT
CASSLDVQNTEAFF
>.|TRBJ2-1|TRBV20-1|.
TGCAGTGCTAGAGATCAGGCGGGCGGGGAGCAGTTCTTC
CSARDQAGGEQFF
>TRBD1|TRBJ2-1|TRBV7-6|many
TGTGCCAGCAGCTTAGGGGACAGTATCAATGAGCAGTTCTTC
CASSLGDSINEQFF
>.|TRBJ2-5|TRBV6-2/TRBV6-3|many
TGTGCCAGCAGTTACCTGGGACCGTGGGAGACCCAGTACTTC
CASSYLGPWETQYF
>.|TRBJ2-7|TRBV19|.
TGTGCCAGTCCTCTGTGCGACCGGTACTACGAGCAGTACTTC
CASPLCDRYYEQYF
>.|TRBJ1-5|TRBV27|few
TGTGCCAGCAGTCCCACCCATCTCAATCAGCCCCAGCATTTT
CASSPTHLNQPQHF
>.|TRBJ1-2|TRBV7-2|many
TGTGCCAGCAGCCTGGAGACTGATGGCTACACCTTC
CASSLETDGYTF
>TRBD2|TRBJ2-3|TRBV12-3/TRBV12-4|.
TGTGCCAGCAGTGCCACTAGCGGCTACACAGATACGCAGTATTTT
CASSATSGYTDTQYF
>.|TRBJ1-1|TRBV2|.
TGTGCCAGCCGTATTGCACAGGGGAACACTGAAGCTTTCTTT
CASRIAQGNTEAFF
>.|TRBJ1-2|TRBV4-1|many
TGCGCCAGCAGCCAATCGGTGGGCAGAAACTATGGCTACACCTTC
CASSQSVGRNYGYTF
>TRBD2|TRBJ2-1|TRBV12-3/TRBV12-4|.
TGTGCCAGCAGTTTTGGGGAGGGCAATGAGCAGTTCTTC
CASSFGEGNEQFF
>.|TRBJ1-1|TRBV20-1|many
TGCAGTGCTCGGTTTGGGGTGGGCGACACTGAAGCTTTCTTT
CSARFGVGDTEAFF
>TRBD1|TRBJ2-7|TRBV19|few
TGTGCCAGTAGTACCCCCGGGACAGGGTCCTACGAGCAGTACTTC
CASSTPGTGSYEQYF
>TRBD2|TRBJ2-2|TRBV7-8|.
TGTGCCAGCAGCCGGGGACTAGCGAACACCGGGGAGCTGTTTTTT
CASSRGLANTGELFF
>.|TRBJ2-7|TRBV5-1|.
TGCGCCAGCAGCTTACAGGGGGGGACCCACTACGAGCAGTACTTC
CASSLQGGTHYEQYF
>TRBD1|TRBJ2-3|TRBV7-9|.
TGTGCCAGCAGCGCGCACAGGGGAGAGGGTGGAGATACGCAGTATTTT
CASSAHRGEGGDTQYF
>.|TRBJ1-5|TRBV2|few
TGTGCCAGCAGTGGGAGTTATAGCAATCAGCCCCAGCATTTT
CASSGSYSNQPQHF
>TRBD1|TRBJ2-7|TRBV2|.
TGTGCCAGCAGTGTGGACAGGGACCTATACCTAAGCTTC
CASSVDRDLYLSF
>.|TRBJ1-6|TRBV27|many
TGTGCCAGCAGTTTCTTCCCGACGGTGCCGGGCTCACCCCTCCACTTT
CASSFFPTVPGSPLHF
>.|TRBJ1-5|TRBV4-3|.
TGCGCCAGCAGCCAGGACATAAATCAGCCCCAGCATTTT
CASSQDINQPQHF
>.|TRBJ2-2|TRBV25-1|many
TGTGCCAGCAGTGAATACGAGGAAGGGGAGCTGTTTTTT
CASSEYEEGELFF
>.|TRBJ2-2|TRBV4-2|few
TGTGCCAGCAGCCAAGATGAAGGACAGTTCACCGGGGAGCTGTTTTTT
CASSQDEGQFTGELFF
>.|TRBJ2-7|TRBV25-1|many
TGTGCCAGCAGAGACACCCCCGGGAACGAGCAGTACTTC
CASRDTPGNEQYF
>TRBD2|TRBJ2-3|TRBV6-4|few
TGTGCCAGCAGTGACTCTAGCGGGGGGCACACAGATACGCAGTATTTT
CASSDSSGGHTDTQYF
>.|TRBJ1-1|TRBV7-2|few
TGTGCCAGCAGCTTCTCAGGGATGAACACTGAAGCTTTCTTT
CASSFSGMNTEAFF
>.|TRBJ1-1|TRBV5-1|.
TGCGCCAGCAGCTTCCGGGGGAACACTGAAGCTTTCTTT
CASSFRGNTEAFF
>.|TRBJ1-1|TRBV7-9|.
TGTGCCAGCAGCCCCCACCGGGGGAACACTGAAGCTTTCTTT
CASSPHRGNTEAFF
>TRBD1|TRBJ1-3|TRBV20-1|few
TGCAGTGCTAGGGACCCGGGACAGGGCTCGGACACCATATATTTT
CSARDPGQGSDTIYF
>.|TRBJ2-2|TRBV7-3|many
TGTGCCAGCAGCATGGACCGAAACACCGGGGAGCTGTTTTTT
CASSMDRNTGELFF
>TRBD1|TRBJ2-7|TRBV20-1|few
TGCAGTGCTAGCCCACCTTGGACAGGGGGATCCGAGCAGTACTTC
CSASPPWTGGSEQYF
>.|TRBJ1-1|TRBV7-9|.
TGTGCCAGCAGCTTACAAGCAGCCACTGAAGCTTTCTTT
CASSLQAATEAFF
>TRBD1|TRBJ1-2|TRBV29-1|many
TGCAGCGTTGACCGTCTTGGGACAGGGGGAGATGGCTACACCTTC
CSVDRLGTGGDGYTF
>TRBD2|TRBJ2-5|TRBV4-2|many
TGTGCCAGCAGCCAATCTAGCGGGGGAAAGACCCAGTACTTC
CASSQSSGGKTQYF
>.|TRBJ1-1|TRBV5-4|many
TGTGCCAGCAGCTTCCGACAAGGAATGAACACTGAAGCTTTCTTT
CASSFRQGMNTEAFF
>TRBD1|TRBJ2-3|TRBV2|many
TGTGCCAGCAGGGGACAGACCACAGATACGCAGTATTTT
CASRGQTTDTQYF
>.|TRBJ1-2|TRBV28|few
TGTGCCAGCAGGCGAGCGGGGGGTGTCTATGGCTACACCTTC
CASRRAGGVYGYTF
>TRBD1|TRBJ2-3|TRBV5-1|few
TGCGCCAGCAGCGCCGGGACAGTACCGTACACAGATACGCAGTATTTT
CASSAGTVPYTDTQYF
>TRBD1|TRBJ2-3|TRBV28|many
TGTGCCAGCAGCTCGGGACAGGGAACAGATACGCAGTATTTT
CASSSGQGTDTQYF
>.|TRBJ2-3|TRBV7-2|.
TGTGCCAGCAACCCCCCCTCTAGGAGCAAAAAACAGTATTTT
CASNPPSRSKKQYF
>TRBD2|TRBJ2-3|TRBV7-2|few
TGTGCCAGCAGCCCCGGGGGGGGCTCAGCTACGCAGTATTTT
CASSPGGGSATQYF
>.|TRBJ1-2|TRBV9|few
TGTGCCAGCAGCGTAGATGAGGGGCGAGTCTATGGCTACACCTTC
CASSVDEGRVYGYTF